The clone carrying this T cell receptor (beta chain) appeared a few times. The sample belongs to a study of blood T cell repertoires in COVID-19. Study in general: Samples came from the United States, Italy and Spain, spanning acute and convalescent COVID-19.

V dropped 7 bases and J dropped 8 bases, with 10 bases sitting between them. The CDR3 consists of 12 residues. CDR1 is KGHDR, CDR2 SFDVKD, per germline. The data were produced by immunoSEQ multiplex PCR, yet TCRdb's version contains in-frame clones alone and is incomplete. In the table there are a few hundred thousand clones, around 87% of which are singletons. This TCR derives from a man aged 18 to 29 with active or convalescent COVID-19. The chain has TRBV24-1 and TRBJ2-2; a possible D gene is TRBD1 (5 bases). Specimen: peripheral blood. The CDR3 DNA reads TGTGCCACCAGGAATACAGGTGGGGAGCTGTTTTTT. Encoded protein: CATRNTGGELFF.